Reported below is one T cell receptor beta chain. CDR3 length equals 15 residues. Germline V CDR1 and CDR2: SGHAT, FQNNGV. V lost 5 bases and J lost 6; bases outside the gene matches: 8. The method was immunoSEQ multiplex PCR; TCRdb's version includes in-frame clones alone and lacks a portion of them. Of 100,000 to 150,000 clones in the sample, around nine tenths were seen once. The record originates from a study of blood T cell repertoires in COVID-19. The sequencing sample was made of peripheral blood. The source of this sequence is a man between 45 and 60 years old with acute or convalescent COVID-19. The chain employs TRBV11-2 and TRBJ1-2, with 11 nucleotides matching TRBD1. CDR3 region: CASSPRDRGEDGYTF. The CDR3 DNA reads as TGTGCCAGCAGCCCGAGGGACAGGGGGGAGGATGGCTACACCTTC.